These T cell receptor beta chains were read from a single sample in a study of CD8+ T cells in alopecia areata. Generated by immunoSEQ multiplex PCR, the TCRdb table keeps only in-frame clones and is missing some. This table has roughly 100,000 clones, 55% appearing once. What was sequenced was CD4+ T cells sorted from blood. All receptors derive from a human donor in good health. Both conserved end residues are part of each CDR3. D genes are given only for firm matches. The size entry is marked missing in some rows and otherwise reads once, few, many or a size class.

V gene	J gene	clone size	D gene	CDR3 protein	CDR3 DNA
TRBV19	TRBJ1-2	NA	TRBD1	CASSPQTGTVYGYTF	TGTGCCAGTAGTCCTCAGACAGGGACCGTCTATGGCTACACCTTC
TRBV30	TRBJ2-6	NA	NA	CAWSGPRSNSGANVLTF	TGTGCCTGGAGTGGTCCTCGCAGTAACTCTGGGGCCAACGTCCTGACTTTC
TRBV4-1	TRBJ2-2	few	NA	CASSQVLPMNTGELFF	TGCGCCAGCAGCCAAGTTCTCCCAATGAACACCGGGGAGCTGTTTTTT
TRBV13	TRBJ2-7	few	NA	CASSPRTAGGYEQYF	TGTGCCAGCAGCCCACGGACCGCTGGGGGCTACGAGCAGTACTTC
TRBV29-1	TRBJ1-1	NA	NA	CSVLKTGNTEAFF	TGCAGCGTTTTAAAGACGGGAAACACTGAAGCTTTCTTT
TRBV7-2	TRBJ2-3	NA	TRBD2	CASRERGTSGPDSPDTQYF	TGTGCCAGCCGGGAACGTGGGACTAGCGGGCCCGACAGCCCTGATACGCAGTATTTT
TRBV10-3	TRBJ1-2	NA	NA	CAISESTGTYGYTF	TGTGCCATCAGTGAGTCGACCGGGACGTATGGCTACACCTTC
TRBV16	TRBJ1-1	few	NA	CASIYSRRVTEAFF	TGTGCCAGCATCTACTCCCGGCGGGTCACTGAAGCTTTCTTT
TRBV19	TRBJ2-2	NA	NA	CASRSQGPGELFF	TGTGCCAGTAGATCTCAGGGTCCCGGGGAGCTGTTTTTT
TRBV11-3	TRBJ1-3	NA	NA	CASARNDGSSGNTIYF	TGTGCCAGCGCCCGTAACGACGGGAGCTCTGGAAACACCATATATTTT
TRBV23-1	TRBJ2-1	few	NA	CASSQGGKSSYNEQFF	TGCGCCAGCAGTCAAGGGGGGAAAAGCTCCTACAATGAGCAGTTCTTC
TRBV30	TRBJ2-7	NA	TRBD1	CAWSGTGISYEQYF	TGTGCCTGGAGCGGGACAGGGATATCCTACGAGCAGTACTTC
TRBV28	TRBJ1-5	NA	NA	CASSLLNQPQHF	TGTGCCAGCAGTTTACTGAATCAGCCCCAGCATTTT
TRBV13	TRBJ2-7	NA	TRBD1	CASSSRTGGNYEQYF	TGTGCCAGCAGCTCAAGGACAGGGGGCAACTACGAGCAGTACTTC
TRBV7-9	TRBJ1-4	NA	NA	CASSSRVNEKLFF	TGTGCCAGCAGCTCCCGGGTGAACGAAAAACTGTTTTTT
TRBV6-6	TRBJ1-5	once	TRBD1	CASIDRGYSNQPQHF	TGTGCCAGCATCGACAGGGGCTATAGCAATCAGCCCCAGCATTTT
TRBV7-2	TRBJ2-7	few	NA	CASSLGPGSHEQYF	TGTGCCAGCAGCTTAGGCCCCGGCAGCCACGAGCAGTACTTC